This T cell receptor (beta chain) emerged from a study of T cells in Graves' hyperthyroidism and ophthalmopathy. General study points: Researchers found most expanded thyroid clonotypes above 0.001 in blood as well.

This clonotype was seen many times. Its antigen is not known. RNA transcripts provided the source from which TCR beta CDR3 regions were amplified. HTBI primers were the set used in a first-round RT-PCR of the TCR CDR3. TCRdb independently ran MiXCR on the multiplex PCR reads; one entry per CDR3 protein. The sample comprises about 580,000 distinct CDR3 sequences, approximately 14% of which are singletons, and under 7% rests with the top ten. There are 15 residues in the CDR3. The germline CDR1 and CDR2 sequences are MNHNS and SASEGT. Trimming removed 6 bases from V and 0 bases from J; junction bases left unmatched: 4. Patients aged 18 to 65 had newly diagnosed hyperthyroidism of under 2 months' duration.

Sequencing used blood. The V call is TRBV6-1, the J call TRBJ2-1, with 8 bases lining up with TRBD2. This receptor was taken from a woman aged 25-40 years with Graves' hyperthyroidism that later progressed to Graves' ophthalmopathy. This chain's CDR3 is CASRTGTSSYNEQFF. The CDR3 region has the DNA TGTGCCAGCAGGACCGGGACTAGCTCCTACAATGAGCAGTTCTTC.